The clone carrying this T cell receptor (beta chain) was observed once. This entry belongs to a study of control samples from healthy donors and cancer patients. TCRdb keeps only in-frame clones here, not all; method: immunoSEQ multiplex PCR. The sample lists 150,000 to 200,000 clones; roughly 93% were seen once. The CDR3 sequence is 17 residues long. The ends were cut back, 4 bases at V and 1 base at J, with 16 bases in the middle. Germline loops: CDR1 MGHRA, CDR2 YSYEKL. The material sequenced was blood. This sequence joins TRBV4-1 and TRBJ1-4; D is uncertain. This TCR was sampled from a woman aged 55 to 70 in good health. The CDR3 DNA reads as TGCGCCAGCAGCCCTTATATTGGACTACTAACTAATGAAAAACTGTTTTTT. Protein sequence: CASSPYIGLLTNEKLFF.